This T cell receptor beta chain was documented in a study of blood T cell repertoires in COVID-19. Across the whole study: Acute-phase and convalescent COVID-19 samples originated in the United States, Italy and Spain. The analysed material was cDNA or gDNA that came from T cells, B-cell-depleted T cells, or PBMCs.

Germline loops: CDR1 SGHNT, CDR2 YENEEA. CDR3 length: 16 amino acids. J was trimmed by 1 base and V by 5 bases; bases with no gene match: 7. Generated by immunoSEQ multiplex PCR, the TCRdb table keeps only in-frame clones and is missing some. The sample yields around 260,000 clones, around 84% seen once. The sample comprised peripheral blood. V usage is TRBV11-3 and J usage is TRBJ2-3; 9 bases line up with TRBD2. The clonotype was recovered from a man aged 60 to 69 with acute or convalescent COVID-19. The CDR3 is CASSQAIAGGTDTQYF. The DNA for the CDR3 is TGTGCCAGCAGCCAAGCTATAGCGGGAGGCACAGATACGCAGTATTTT. The full variable domain, rest sourced from reference TRBV11-3 and TRBJ2-3, is EAGVVQSPRYKIIEKKQPVAFWCNPISGHNTLYWYLQNLGQGPELLIRYENEEAVDDSQLPKDRFSAERLKGVDSTLKIQPAELGDSAVYLCASSQAIAGGTDTQYFGPGTRLTVL.